The rows below give T cell receptor beta chains drawn from one sample of a study of T-cell reconstitution after alpha-beta-depleted transplantation in children. TCRdb ran MiXCR on the PCR reads and lists one entry per CDR3 protein. This sample has 550,000 to 800,000 distinct CDR3 sequences, with around 13% found just once. The source material was PBMCs, sampled before TCRalphabeta/CD19-depleted stem cell transplant. The receptors were gathered from a girl aged 2-15 years with congenital amegakaryocytic thrombocytopenia, due to receive a stem cell transplant. Each CDR3 is given with its conserved first and last residue. D genes are given only for firm matches. Expanded clones get a size class; other rows say once, few or many, or leave the size out.

V: TRBV20-1; length: 15; J: TRBJ2-1; D: TRBD2; size: many; DNA: TGCAGTGCGAGACTAGCGGGAGGCTTATTTAATGAGCAGTTCTTC; CDR3: CSARLAGGLFNEQFF
V: TRBV28; length: 16; J: TRBJ2-1; D: NA; size: NA; DNA: TGTGCCAGCAGTTTATGGCCCGTATTCGAGGGGGGTGAGCAGTTCTTC; CDR3: CASSLWPVFEGGEQFF
V: TRBV12-3/TRBV12-4; length: 13; J: TRBJ2-1; D: TRBD1; size: many; DNA: TGTGCCAGCAGTTTAGAAGGGGGCCTCGAGCAGTTCTTC; CDR3: CASSLEGGLEQFF
V: TRBV7-3; length: 15; J: TRBJ2-1; D: NA; size: many; DNA: TGTGCCAGCAGCTCACGCCGGAGCCCCTACAATGAGCAGTTCTTC; CDR3: CASSSRRSPYNEQFF
V: TRBV7-2; length: 13; J: TRBJ2-7; D: NA; size: few; DNA: TGTGCCAGCAGCTTGTTTACGGCGACCGAGCAGTACTTC; CDR3: CASSLFTATEQYF
V: TRBV18; length: 13; J: TRBJ1-2; D: NA; size: many; DNA: TGTGCCAGCTCACCAGCAGCCAGGGATGGCTACACCTTC; CDR3: CASSPAARDGYTF
V: TRBV12-3/TRBV12-4; length: 12; J: TRBJ2-7; D: NA; size: NA; DNA: TGTGCCAGCAGATCTACAGGACAAAAAGAGTACTTC; CDR3: CASRSTGQKEYF
V: TRBV29-1; length: 14; J: TRBJ2-1; D: NA; size: few; DNA: TGCAGCGTTGAGATAGCGGCAATCAACGATGAGCAGTTCTTC; CDR3: CSVEIAAINDEQFF
V: TRBV18; length: 16; J: TRBJ2-3; D: TRBD2; size: few; DNA: TGTGCCAGCTCACCAGTAGCGGGAGGTAGCACAGATACGCAGTATTTT; CDR3: CASSPVAGGSTDTQYF
V: TRBV5-1; length: 15; J: TRBJ1-4; D: NA; size: NA; DNA: TGCGCCAGCAGCGCCCAAGAGAGGGGCTACGGAAAACTGTTTTTT; CDR3: CASSAQERGYGKLFF
V: TRBV12-3/TRBV12-4; length: 15; J: TRBJ2-5; D: TRBD2; size: few; DNA: TGTGCCAGCAGTACCTTGTTAGGGAGGGGCGAGACCCAGTACTTC; CDR3: CASSTLLGRGETQYF
V: TRBV7-3; length: 14; J: TRBJ2-5; D: NA; size: NA; DNA: TGTGCCAGCAACTTATTAGGGACTCAAGAGACCCAGTACTTC; CDR3: CASNLLGTQETQYF
V: TRBV15; length: 17; J: TRBJ2-2; D: TRBD2; size: few; DNA: TGTGCCACCAGCATCGGACTAGCGGGAGGGTTATCCGGGGAGCTGTTTTTT; CDR3: CATSIGLAGGLSGELFF
V: TRBV12-3/TRBV12-4; length: 14; J: TRBJ2-2; D: NA; size: many; DNA: TGTGCCAGCAGTTTTCAGGGTATCACCGGGGAGCTGTTTTTT; CDR3: CASSFQGITGELFF
V: TRBV15; length: 16; J: TRBJ2-1; D: TRBD2; size: few; DNA: TGTGCCACCAGCAGAGGTACTCTAGCGGGAGTAGGTGAGCAGTTCTTC; CDR3: CATSRGTLAGVGEQFF
V: TRBV29-1; length: 13; J: TRBJ2-5; D: TRBD1; size: many; DNA: TGCAGCGTAAGAGACAGGGGGCAAGAGACCCAGTACTTC; CDR3: CSVRDRGQETQYF
V: TRBV5-1; length: 13; J: TRBJ1-1; D: NA; size: NA; DNA: TGCGCCAGCAGCTCGACAGATGGTAGTGAAGCTTTCTTT; CDR3: CASSSTDGSEAFF
V: TRBV28; length: 15; J: TRBJ2-1; D: NA; size: NA; DNA: TGTGCCAGCAGTTTAGGGGGGAGTGATTGGAATGAGCAGTTCTTC; CDR3: CASSLGGSDWNEQFF
V: TRBV20-1; length: 14; J: TRBJ2-7; D: NA; size: many; DNA: TGCAGTGCCCAAGAGGGACCTAATATCTACGAGCAGTACTTC; CDR3: CSAQEGPNIYEQYF
V: TRBV6-1; length: 13; J: TRBJ2-7; D: NA; size: many; DNA: TGTGCCAGCAGAGATGACCGAACCTACGAGCAGTACTTC; CDR3: CASRDDRTYEQYF
V: TRBV15; length: 14; J: TRBJ2-7; D: NA; size: few; DNA: TGTGCCACCAGCAGTACGGGACAAACCTACGAGCAGTACTTC; CDR3: CATSSTGQTYEQYF
V: TRBV12-3/TRBV12-4; length: 18; J: TRBJ2-1; D: TRBD2; size: many; DNA: TGTGCCAGCAGTCCCCCGGGACTAGCGGGACATACCTACAATGAGCAGTTCTTC; CDR3: CASSPPGLAGHTYNEQFF
V: TRBV5-1; length: 16; J: TRBJ2-1; D: NA; size: many; DNA: TGCGCCAGCAGCTCGGCAGATAACAGCTCCTACAATGAGCAGTTCTTC; CDR3: CASSSADNSSYNEQFF
V: TRBV12-5; length: 16; J: TRBJ2-1; D: TRBD2; size: many; DNA: TGTGCTAGTGGTTTGGAAGGGACTAGCGGGAGGAATGAGCAGTTCTTC; CDR3: CASGLEGTSGRNEQFF
V: TRBV28; length: 15; J: TRBJ2-3; D: NA; size: few; DNA: TGTGCCAGCACTGGCGGGCCTGGGCGACCAGATACGCAGTATTTT; CDR3: CASTGGPGRPDTQYF
V: TRBV7-8; length: 13; J: TRBJ2-5; D: NA; size: many; DNA: TGTGCCAGCAGCTTAGTACAGAAAGAGACCCAGTACTTC; CDR3: CASSLVQKETQYF
V: TRBV20-1; length: 14; J: TRBJ2-3; D: TRBD2; size: many; DNA: TGCAGTGTTGTGATGGCGGGAGTACAGGATACGCAGTATTTT; CDR3: CSVVMAGVQDTQYF
V: TRBV7-6; length: 16; J: TRBJ2-1; D: TRBD2; size: many; DNA: TGTGCCAGCAGCTTACTAAGCGGGGTGGACTACAATGAGCAGTTCTTC; CDR3: CASSLLSGVDYNEQFF
V: TRBV5-1; length: 15; J: TRBJ2-1; D: NA; size: many; DNA: TGCGCCAGCAGCCCAACTAGTTGGTCCTACAATGAGCAGTTCTTC; CDR3: CASSPTSWSYNEQFF
V: TRBV5-1; length: 12; J: TRBJ1-1; D: NA; size: many; DNA: TGCGCCAGCAGCTTGGATTTATCTGAAGCTTTCTTT; CDR3: CASSLDLSEAFF
V: TRBV5-1; length: 16; J: TRBJ2-1; D: NA; size: NA; DNA: TGCACCAGCAGCTTGGCCGGGCACACGGGCGCTAATGAGCAGTTCTTC; CDR3: CTSSLAGHTGANEQFF
V: TRBV28; length: 14; J: TRBJ2-7; D: TRBD2; size: few; DNA: TGTGCCAGCAGTCCGGGACTAGCGGGGGCTAACGGGTACTTC; CDR3: CASSPGLAGANGYF
V: TRBV5-1; length: 15; J: TRBJ2-4; D: TRBD1; size: NA; DNA: TGCGCCAGCAGCTTGGAAGGCAGGGGGTTCGACATTCAGTACTTC; CDR3: CASSLEGRGFDIQYF
V: TRBV14; length: 13; J: TRBJ2-7; D: NA; size: many; DNA: TGTGCCAGCAGCCAAGATAGGAAGGGATTGCAGTACTTC; CDR3: CASSQDRKGLQYF
V: TRBV5-6; length: 12; J: TRBJ2-2; D: NA; size: many; DNA: TGTGCCAGCAGCTTTGGTTCCGGGGAGCTGTTTTTT; CDR3: CASSFGSGELFF
V: TRBV14; length: 16; J: TRBJ2-1; D: NA; size: few; DNA: TGTGCCAGCAGCCCGGAGAACACGGACTCCTACAATGAGCAGTTCTTC; CDR3: CASSPENTDSYNEQFF
V: TRBV4-1; length: 16; J: TRBJ2-5; D: NA; size: NA; DNA: TGCGCCAGCAGCCAAGTTCCGGGATTAATCAAAGAGACCCAGTACTTC; CDR3: CASSQVPGLIKETQYF
V: TRBV20-1; length: 14; J: TRBJ2-7; D: NA; size: few; DNA: TGCAGTGCTAGAGATCCGGGACCGACCTACGAGCAGTACTTC; CDR3: CSARDPGPTYEQYF
V: TRBV7-9; length: 14; J: TRBJ1-1; D: NA; size: NA; DNA: TGTGCCAGCAGCTTGTCAGGGCTGGACACTGAAGCTTTCTTT; CDR3: CASSLSGLDTEAFF
V: TRBV3-1; length: 19; J: TRBJ2-1; D: TRBD2; size: NA; DNA: TGTGCCAGCAGCCAAGAACCAGCGGGAGGGCTGATTCCTTACAATGAGCAGTTCTTC; CDR3: CASSQEPAGGLIPYNEQFF
V: TRBV6-6; length: 12; J: TRBJ1-1; D: NA; size: many; DNA: TGTGCCAGCAGTCCCCGCTCGCCGTTTGCTTTCTTT; CDR3: CASSPRSPFAFF
V: TRBV3-1; length: 17; J: TRBJ2-1; D: NA; size: few; DNA: TGTGCCAGCAGCCAAGTTCCCGGGATGGGGGTGGCGAATGAGCAGTTCTTC; CDR3: CASSQVPGMGVANEQFF
V: TRBV5-1; length: 16; J: TRBJ2-3; D: NA; size: many; DNA: TGCGCCAGCTCCACCCTTGGGAGTCCCCTCACAGATACGCAGTATTTT; CDR3: CASSTLGSPLTDTQYF
V: TRBV7-2; length: 15; J: TRBJ2-7; D: NA; size: NA; DNA: TGTGCCAGCAGCTGGGACCGGGACCCCTCCTACGAGCAGTACTTC; CDR3: CASSWDRDPSYEQYF
V: TRBV20-1; length: 13; J: TRBJ2-3; D: TRBD1; size: many; DNA: TGCAGTGCCAGGACAGGGGGCATAGATACGCAGTATTTT; CDR3: CSARTGGIDTQYF
V: TRBV12-3/TRBV12-4; length: 15; J: TRBJ2-7; D: TRBD2; size: many; DNA: TGTGCCAGCAGTTTAGCGGCGGTGAGGACTAGCGAGCAGTACTTC; CDR3: CASSLAAVRTSEQYF
V: TRBV6-2/TRBV6-3; length: 17; J: TRBJ2-1; D: TRBD2; size: few; DNA: TGTGCCAGCAGTTATTCCCTTTTTAGCGGGAAGTACAATGAGCAGTTCTTC; CDR3: CASSYSLFSGKYNEQFF
V: TRBV5-1; length: 15; J: TRBJ1-6; D: NA; size: once; DNA: TGCGCCAGCAGCACGATGCCGGGGCAAAATTCACCCCTCCACTTT; CDR3: CASSTMPGQNSPLHF
V: TRBV4-1; length: 17; J: TRBJ2-1; D: NA; size: many; DNA: TGCGCCAGCAGCCAAGATGACTCTACTAGCATTACCCCTGAGCAGTTCTTC; CDR3: CASSQDDSTSITPEQFF
V: TRBV12-3/TRBV12-4; length: 17; J: TRBJ2-1; D: TRBD2; size: few; DNA: TGTGCCAGCAGTTTAGCGCTACGCGGGAGTGGTAACGATGAGCAGTTCTTC; CDR3: CASSLALRGSGNDEQFF
V: TRBV7-6; length: 15; J: TRBJ2-2; D: TRBD2; size: NA; DNA: TGTGCCAGCAGCGAAAGCCCTAGCGGGAGCGGGGAGCTGTTTTTT; CDR3: CASSESPSGSGELFF
V: TRBV20-1; length: 16; J: TRBJ2-7; D: NA; size: many; DNA: TGCAGTGCTAGTACAGCAGAGCTGAGGTTTCCCTACGAGCAGTACTTC; CDR3: CSASTAELRFPYEQYF